A selection of T cell receptor beta chains follows, all from one sample in a study of T cell repertoires in cytomegalovirus infection. MiXCR, applied by TCRdb to the reads, yields one record per CDR3 protein. The sample consists of more than 75,000 distinct CDR3 sequences, roughly 29% of them appearing once. Their cognate antigens are unknown. Sequenced here: CD8+ T cells from cultured PBMCs, sampled from culture after CMV antigen stimulation. Receptors originate from a human donor in good health (CMV status not recorded). Some clones in this sample may be carry-over from other donors' samples. CDR3s include the opening cysteine and the closing phenylalanine or tryptophan. A D gene is named only where the DNA matches it firmly. The size of a clone is reported for some rows only, either as once, few or many, or as a class for expanded clones.

NA,TRBD1,TRBV6-2/TRBV6-3,TRBJ1-6,CASSYFRQGNSPLHF,TGTGCCAGCAGTTACTTCCGACAGGGAAATTCACCCCTCCACTTT
NA,NA,TRBV12-3/TRBV12-4,TRBJ2-1,CASTAGLSYNEQFF,TGTGCCAGCACTGCAGGACTAAGCTACAATGAGCAGTTCTTC
few,TRBD2,TRBV5-6,TRBJ2-2,CASSPTGGGTGELFF,TGTGCCAGCAGCCCTACCGGGGGGGGAACCGGGGAGCTGTTTTTT
NA,NA,TRBV2,TRBJ2-3,CASRGTPLTQYF,TGTGCCAGCAGGGGGACTCCGCTTACGCAGTATTTT
NA,NA,TRBV7-6,TRBJ2-5,CASSLSWGRGETQYF,TGTGCCAGCAGCTTAAGTTGGGGGCGTGGAGAGACCCAGTACTTC
NA,NA,TRBV28,TRBJ2-1,CASSLAVALNEQFF,TGTGCCAGCAGTTTAGCGGTCGCGCTCAATGAGCAGTTCTTC
many,NA,TRBV7-9,TRBJ1-1,CASRPSGTEAFF,TGTGCCAGCAGGCCCTCGGGGACTGAAGCTTTCTTT
NA,NA,TRBV19,TRBJ2-2,CASSRTRGTGELFF,TGTGCCAGTAGTCGTACTAGGGGGACCGGGGAGCTGTTTTTT
few,NA,TRBV3-1,TRBJ1-1,CASSPVGRLNTEAFF,TGTGCCAGCAGCCCTGTGGGACGGTTGAACACTGAAGCTTTCTTT
NA,NA,TRBV5-3,TRBJ2-7,CASSSDSGLNYEQYF,TGTGCCAGCAGCTCTGACTCCGGTTTAAACTATGAGCAGTACTTC